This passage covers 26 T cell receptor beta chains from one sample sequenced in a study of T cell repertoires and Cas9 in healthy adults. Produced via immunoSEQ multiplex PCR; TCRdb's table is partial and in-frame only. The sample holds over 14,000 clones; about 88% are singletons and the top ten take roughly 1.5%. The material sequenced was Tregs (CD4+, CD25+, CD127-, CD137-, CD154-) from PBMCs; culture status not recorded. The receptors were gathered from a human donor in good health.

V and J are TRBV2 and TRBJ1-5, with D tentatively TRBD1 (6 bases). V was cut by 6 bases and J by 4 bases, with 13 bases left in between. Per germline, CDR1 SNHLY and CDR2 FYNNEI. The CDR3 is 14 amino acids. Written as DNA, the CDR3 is TGTGCCAGCAGGGTAAATACAGGGAATCAGCCCCAGCATTTT. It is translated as CASRVNTGNQPQHF.

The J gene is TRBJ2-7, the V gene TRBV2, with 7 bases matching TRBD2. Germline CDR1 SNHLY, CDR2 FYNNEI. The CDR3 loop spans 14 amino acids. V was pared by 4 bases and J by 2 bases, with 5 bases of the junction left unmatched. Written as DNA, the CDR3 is TGTGCCAGCAGTGTCTCTAGCGGAACCTACGAGCAGTACTTC. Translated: CASSVSSGTYEQYF.

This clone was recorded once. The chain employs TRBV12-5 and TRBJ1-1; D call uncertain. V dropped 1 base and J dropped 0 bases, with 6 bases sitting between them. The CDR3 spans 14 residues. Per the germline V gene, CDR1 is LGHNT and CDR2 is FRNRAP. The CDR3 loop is CASGLGSLNTEAFF. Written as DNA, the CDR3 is TGTGCTAGTGGTTTGGGCAGCTTGAACACTGAAGCTTTCTTT. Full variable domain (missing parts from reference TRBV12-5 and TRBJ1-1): DARVTQTPRHKVTEMGQEVTMRCQPILGHNTVFWYRQTMMQGLELLAYFRNRAPLDDSGMPKDRFSAEMPDATLATLKIQPSEPRDSAVYFCASGLGSLNTEAFFGQGTRLTVV.

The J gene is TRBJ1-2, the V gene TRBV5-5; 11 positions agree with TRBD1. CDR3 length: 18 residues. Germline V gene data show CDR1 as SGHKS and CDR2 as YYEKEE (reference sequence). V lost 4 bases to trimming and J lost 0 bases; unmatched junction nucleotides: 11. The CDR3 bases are TGTGCCAGCAGCAGCGTCCCGGGACAGGGGGGGCCTAACTATGGCTACACCTTC. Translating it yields CASSSVPGQGGPNYGYTF.

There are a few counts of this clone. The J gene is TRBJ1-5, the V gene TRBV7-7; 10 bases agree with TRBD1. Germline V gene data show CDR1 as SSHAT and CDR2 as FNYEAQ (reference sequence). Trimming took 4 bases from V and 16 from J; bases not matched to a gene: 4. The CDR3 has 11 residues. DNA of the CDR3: TGTGCCAGCAGCTCGCAGACAGGGGGCCATTTT. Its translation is CASSSQTGGHF. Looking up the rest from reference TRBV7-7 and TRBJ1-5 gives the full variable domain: GAGVSQSPRYKVTKRGQDVTLRCDPISSHATLYWYQQALGQGPEFLTYFNYEAQPDKSGLPSDRFSAERPEGSISTLTIQRTEQRDSAMYRCASSSQTGGHFGDGTRLSIL.

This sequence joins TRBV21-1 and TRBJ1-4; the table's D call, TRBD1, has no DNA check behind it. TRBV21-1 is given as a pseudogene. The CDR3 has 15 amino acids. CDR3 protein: CASSKKDRVGEKLFF. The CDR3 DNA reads TGTGCCAGCAGCAAAAAGGACAGGGTCGGCGAAAAACTGTTTTTT.

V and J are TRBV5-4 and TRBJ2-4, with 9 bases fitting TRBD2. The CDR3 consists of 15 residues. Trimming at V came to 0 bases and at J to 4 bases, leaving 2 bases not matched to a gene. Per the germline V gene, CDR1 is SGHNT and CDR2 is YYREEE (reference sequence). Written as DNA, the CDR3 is TGTGCCAGCAGCTTGGTTGCGGGAGGGAAAAACATTCAGTACTTC. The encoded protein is CASSLVAGGKNIQYF.

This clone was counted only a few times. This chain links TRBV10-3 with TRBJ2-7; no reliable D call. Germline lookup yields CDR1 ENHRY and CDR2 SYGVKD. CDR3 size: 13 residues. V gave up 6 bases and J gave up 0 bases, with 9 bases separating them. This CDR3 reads CAISQVSSYEQYF. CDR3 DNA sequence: TGTGCCATCAGCCAAGTCAGCTCCTACGAGCAGTACTTC.

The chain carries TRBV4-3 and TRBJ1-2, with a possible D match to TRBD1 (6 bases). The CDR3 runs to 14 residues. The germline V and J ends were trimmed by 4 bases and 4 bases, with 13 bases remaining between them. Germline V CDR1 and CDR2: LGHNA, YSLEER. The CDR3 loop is CASSRTQGPYGYTF. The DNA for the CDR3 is TGCGCCAGCAGCCGTACCCAGGGGCCCTATGGCTACACCTTC.

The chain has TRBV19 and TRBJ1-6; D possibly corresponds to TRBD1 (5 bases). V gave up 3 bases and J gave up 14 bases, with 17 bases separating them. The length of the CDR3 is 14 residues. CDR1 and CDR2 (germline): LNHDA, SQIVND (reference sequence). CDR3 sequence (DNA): TGTGCCAGTAGTATTAGTGACAGTTCAGTAACCCTCCACTTT. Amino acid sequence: CASSISDSSVTLHF.

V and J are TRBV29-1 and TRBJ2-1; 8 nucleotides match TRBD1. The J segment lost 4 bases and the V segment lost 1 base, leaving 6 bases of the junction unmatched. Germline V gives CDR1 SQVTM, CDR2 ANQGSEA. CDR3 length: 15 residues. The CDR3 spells CSVEGGTGYYNEQFF. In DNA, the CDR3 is TGCAGCGTTGAAGGTGGGACAGGTTATTACAATGAGCAGTTCTTC.

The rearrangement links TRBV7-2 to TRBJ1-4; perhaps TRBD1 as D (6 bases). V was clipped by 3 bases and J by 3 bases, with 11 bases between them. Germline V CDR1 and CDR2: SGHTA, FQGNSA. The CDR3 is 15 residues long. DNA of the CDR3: TGTGCCAGCAGCTTCTCGGGGGCGGCTAATGAAAAACTGTTTTTT. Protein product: CASSFSGAANEKLFF.

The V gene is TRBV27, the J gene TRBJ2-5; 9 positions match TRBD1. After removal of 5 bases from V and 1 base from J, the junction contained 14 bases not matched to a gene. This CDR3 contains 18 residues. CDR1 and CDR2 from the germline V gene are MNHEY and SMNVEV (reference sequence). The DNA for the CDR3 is TGTGCCAGCAGTGGGGTTACCGGGACAGGGCTGTTCCAAGAGACCCAGTACTTC. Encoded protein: CASSGVTGTGLFQETQYF.

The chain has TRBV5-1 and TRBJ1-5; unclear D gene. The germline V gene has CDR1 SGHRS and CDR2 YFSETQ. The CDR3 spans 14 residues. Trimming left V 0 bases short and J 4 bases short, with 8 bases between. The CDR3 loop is CASSLDPGNQPQHF. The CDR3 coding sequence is TGCGCCAGCAGCTTGGACCCGGGGAATCAGCCCCAGCATTTT.

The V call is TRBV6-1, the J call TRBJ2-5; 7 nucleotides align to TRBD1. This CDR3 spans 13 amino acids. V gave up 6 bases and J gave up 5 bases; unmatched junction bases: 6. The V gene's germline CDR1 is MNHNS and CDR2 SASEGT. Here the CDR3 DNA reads TGTGCCAGCAGCCTGACAGGGAAGGAGACCCAGTACTTC. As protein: CASSLTGKETQYF.

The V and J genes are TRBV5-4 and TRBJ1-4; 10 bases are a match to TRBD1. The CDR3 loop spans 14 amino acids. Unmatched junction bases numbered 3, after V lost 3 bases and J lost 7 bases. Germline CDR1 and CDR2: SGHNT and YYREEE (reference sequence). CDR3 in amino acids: CASSSGQGSEKLFF. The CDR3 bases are TGTGCCAGCAGCTCGGGACAGGGGAGTGAAAAACTGTTTTTT. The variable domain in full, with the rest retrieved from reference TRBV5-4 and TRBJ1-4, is ETGVTQSPTHLIKTRGQQVTLRCSSQSGHNTVSWYQQALGQGPQFIFQYYREEENGRGNFPPRFSGLQFPNYSSELNVNALELDDSALYLCASSSGQGSEKLFFGSGTQLSVL.

The CDR3 DNA sequence: TGTGCCAGCTCACCTCCGGCGGACAGGGATGAAGCTTTCTTT. Its protein is CASSPPADRDEAFF. The chain joins TRBV18 to TRBJ1-1, with 8 bases lining up with TRBD1. Germline trimming cut 3 bases from V and 7 bases from J; bases unmatched to any gene: 7. CDR1 is KGHSH, CDR2 LQKENI, per germline. The CDR3 spans 14 residues.

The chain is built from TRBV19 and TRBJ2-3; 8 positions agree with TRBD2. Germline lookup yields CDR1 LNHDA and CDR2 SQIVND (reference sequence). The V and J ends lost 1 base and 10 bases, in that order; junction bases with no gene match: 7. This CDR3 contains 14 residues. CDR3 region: CASSIAGGPQPQYF. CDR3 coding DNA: TGTGCCAGTAGTATAGCGGGAGGGCCTCAGCCGCAGTATTTT. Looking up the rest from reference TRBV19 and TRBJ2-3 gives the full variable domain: DGGITQSPKYLFRKEGQNVTLSCEQNLNHDAMYWYRQDPGQGLRLIYYSQIVNDFQKGDIAEGYSVSREKKESFPLTVTSAQKNPTAFYLCASSIAGGPQPQYFGPGTRLTVL.

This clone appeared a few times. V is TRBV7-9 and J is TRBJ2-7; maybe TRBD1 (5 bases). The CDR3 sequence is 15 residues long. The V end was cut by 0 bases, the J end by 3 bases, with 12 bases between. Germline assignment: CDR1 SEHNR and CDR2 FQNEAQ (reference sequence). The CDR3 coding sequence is TGTGCCAGCAGCTTAGCAAGGGGATCCCACTACGAGCAGTACTTC. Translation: CASSLARGSHYEQYF.

CDR3 coding DNA: TGTGCCATCAGTGACTCTAATGAAAAACTGTTTTTT. The encoded protein is CAISDSNEKLFF. This rearrangement joins TRBV10-3 to TRBJ1-4; unclear D gene. Germline CDR1 reads ENHRY; CDR2 reads SYGVKD. Between the trimmed V and J ends, which lost 3 bases and 3 bases, there was a span of 2 bases. The CDR3 runs 12 residues.

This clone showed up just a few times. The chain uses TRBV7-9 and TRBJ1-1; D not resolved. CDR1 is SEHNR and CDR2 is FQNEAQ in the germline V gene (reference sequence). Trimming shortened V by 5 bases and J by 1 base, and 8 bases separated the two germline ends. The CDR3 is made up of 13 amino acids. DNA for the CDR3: TGTGCCAGCAGCCCAAGATCGAACACTGAAGCTTTCTTT. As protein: CASSPRSNTEAFF. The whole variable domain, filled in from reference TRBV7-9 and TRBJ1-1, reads DTGVSQNPRHKITKRGQNVTFRCDPISEHNRLYWYRQTLGQGPEFLTYFQNEAQLEKSRLLSDRFSAERPKGSFSTLEIQRTEQGDSAMYLCASSPRSNTEAFFGQGTRLTVV.

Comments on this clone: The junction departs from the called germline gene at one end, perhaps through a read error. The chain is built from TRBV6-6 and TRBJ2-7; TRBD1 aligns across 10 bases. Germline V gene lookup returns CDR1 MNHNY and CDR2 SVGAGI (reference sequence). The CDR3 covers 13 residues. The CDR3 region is CASSYSGTGELHF. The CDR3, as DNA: TGTGCCAGCAGTTACTCCGGGACAGGGGAACTCCACTTC.

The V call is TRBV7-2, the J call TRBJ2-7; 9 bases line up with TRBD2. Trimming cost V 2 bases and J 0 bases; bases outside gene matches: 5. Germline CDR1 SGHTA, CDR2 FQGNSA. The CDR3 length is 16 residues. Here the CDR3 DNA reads TGTGCCAGCAGCTTATTTGGCGGGGGGGTCTCCTACGAGCAGTACTTC. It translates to CASSLFGGGVSYEQYF.

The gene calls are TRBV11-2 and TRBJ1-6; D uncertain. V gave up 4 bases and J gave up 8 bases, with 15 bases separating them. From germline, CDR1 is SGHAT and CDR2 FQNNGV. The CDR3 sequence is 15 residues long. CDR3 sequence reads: CASSWIQRSHSPLHF. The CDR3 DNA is TGTGCCAGCAGCTGGATACAGCGATCCCATTCACCCCTCCACTTT.

CDR3 in amino acids: CASSPLAGGFSSSYEQYV. The CDR3 coding sequence is TGTGCCAGCAGCCCCCTAGCGGGAGGATTTTCTAGCTCCTACGAGCAGTACGTC. The V and J genes are TRBV7-2 and TRBJ2-7; TRBD2 agrees at 11 bases. J lost 0 bases, V lost 5 bases, and 12 bases had no gene match. The CDR3 consists of 18 residues. The V gene's germline CDR1 is SGHTA and CDR2 FQGNSA.

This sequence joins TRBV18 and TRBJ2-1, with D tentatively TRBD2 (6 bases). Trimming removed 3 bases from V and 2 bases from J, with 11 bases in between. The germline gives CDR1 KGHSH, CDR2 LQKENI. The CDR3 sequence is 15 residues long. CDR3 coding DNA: TGTGCCAGCTCACCCGGTGGCGGGGCCTACAATGAGCAGTTCTTC. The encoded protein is CASSPGGGAYNEQFF.